The present TCR beta chain was sequenced within a study of blood T cells in healthy people across ages. Study summary: With template switching, about one barcoded beta molecule was captured per two T cells. Points from the study as a whole: Both higher diversity and more naive CD4+ cells marked long-lived donors when set against aged donors.

A note on this clonotype: Its target is not known.

Together with a sample-barcoded 5' primer, a J-beta primer mix was included in a second PCR lasting roughly 7 to 11 cycles. Template switching added a 12-random-nucleotide identifier to every cDNA molecule. A single record per CDR3 protein comes from TCRdb applying MiXCR to the 5' RACE reads. The table records under 2 million distinct CDR3 sequences, 30% to 40% of them present only once. This CDR3 spans 15 amino acids. Germline assignment: CDR1 SGHDN and CDR2 FVKESK. The V gene lost 5 bases and the J gene lost 7 bases, with 19 bases spanning the gap. The sequence derives from a woman aged 30 to 39 in good health. The sample consisted of blood. The chain uses TRBV14 and TRBJ2-3, with D perhaps assigned TRBD1 or TRBD2 (5 bases each). The CDR3, as DNA: TGTGCCAGCAGCAGACTACAGGTTCGAACAAATACGCAGTATTTT. It yields the protein CASSRLQVRTNTQYF.